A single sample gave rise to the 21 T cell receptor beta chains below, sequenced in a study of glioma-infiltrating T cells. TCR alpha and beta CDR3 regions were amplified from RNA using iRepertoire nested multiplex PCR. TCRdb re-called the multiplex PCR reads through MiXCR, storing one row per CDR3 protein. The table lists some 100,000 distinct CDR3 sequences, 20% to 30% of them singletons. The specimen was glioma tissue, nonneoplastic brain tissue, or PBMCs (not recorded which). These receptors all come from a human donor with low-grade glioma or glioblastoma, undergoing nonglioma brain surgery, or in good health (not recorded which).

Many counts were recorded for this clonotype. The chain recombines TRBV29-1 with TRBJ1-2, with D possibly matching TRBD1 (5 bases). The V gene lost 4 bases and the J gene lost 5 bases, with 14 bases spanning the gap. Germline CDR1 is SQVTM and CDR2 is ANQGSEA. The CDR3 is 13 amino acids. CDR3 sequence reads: CSVGGGNDYGYTF. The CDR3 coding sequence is TGCAGCGTTGGGGGGGGGAATGATTATGGCTACACCTTC.

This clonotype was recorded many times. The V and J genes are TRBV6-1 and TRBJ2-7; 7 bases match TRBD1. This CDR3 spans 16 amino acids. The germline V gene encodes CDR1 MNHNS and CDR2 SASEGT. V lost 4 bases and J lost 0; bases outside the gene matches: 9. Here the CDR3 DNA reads TGTGCCAGCAGTGTCATGACAGGGACCAGCTCCTACGAGCAGTACTTC. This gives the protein CASSVMTGTSSYEQYF.

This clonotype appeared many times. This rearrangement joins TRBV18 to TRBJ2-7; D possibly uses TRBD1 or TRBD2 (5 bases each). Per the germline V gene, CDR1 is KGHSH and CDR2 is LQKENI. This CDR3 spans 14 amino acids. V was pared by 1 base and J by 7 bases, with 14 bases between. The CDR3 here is CASSPLGERGEQYF. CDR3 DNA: TGTGCCAGCTCACCACTGGGAGAGAGGGGTGAGCAGTACTTC.

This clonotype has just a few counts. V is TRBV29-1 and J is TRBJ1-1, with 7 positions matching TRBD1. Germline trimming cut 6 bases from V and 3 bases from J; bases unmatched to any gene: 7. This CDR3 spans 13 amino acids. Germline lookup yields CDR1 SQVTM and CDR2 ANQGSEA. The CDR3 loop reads CSVARQGYTEAFF. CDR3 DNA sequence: TGCAGCGTCGCCCGACAGGGCTACACTGAAGCTTTCTTT.

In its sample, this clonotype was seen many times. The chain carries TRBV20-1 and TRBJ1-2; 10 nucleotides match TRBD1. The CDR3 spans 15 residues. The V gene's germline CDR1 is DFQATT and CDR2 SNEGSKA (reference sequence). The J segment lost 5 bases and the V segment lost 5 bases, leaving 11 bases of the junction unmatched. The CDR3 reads CSAPRTGGIEYGYTF. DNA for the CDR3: TGCAGTGCTCCTCGGACAGGGGGGATAGAATATGGCTACACCTTC.

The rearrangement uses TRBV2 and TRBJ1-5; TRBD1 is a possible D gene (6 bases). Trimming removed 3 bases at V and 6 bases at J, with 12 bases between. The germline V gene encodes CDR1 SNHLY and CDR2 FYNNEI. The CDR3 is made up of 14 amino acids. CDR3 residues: CASSEDRKSQPQHF. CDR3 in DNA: TGTGCCAGCAGTGAGGACAGAAAGAGTCAGCCCCAGCATTTT.

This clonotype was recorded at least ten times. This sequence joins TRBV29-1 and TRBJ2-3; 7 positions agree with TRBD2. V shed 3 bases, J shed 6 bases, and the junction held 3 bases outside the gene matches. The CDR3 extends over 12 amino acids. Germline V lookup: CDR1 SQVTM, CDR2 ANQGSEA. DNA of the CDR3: TGCAGCGTTGAGCGGGAGAGGGATACGCAGTATTTT. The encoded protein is CSVERERDTQYF.

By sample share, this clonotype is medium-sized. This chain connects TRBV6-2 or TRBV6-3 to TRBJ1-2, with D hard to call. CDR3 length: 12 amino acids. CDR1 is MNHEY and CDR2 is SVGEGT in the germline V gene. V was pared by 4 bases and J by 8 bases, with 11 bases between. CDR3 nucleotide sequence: TGTGCCAGCAGTTTCCCCACATCCGGCTACACCTTC. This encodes CASSFPTSGYTF.

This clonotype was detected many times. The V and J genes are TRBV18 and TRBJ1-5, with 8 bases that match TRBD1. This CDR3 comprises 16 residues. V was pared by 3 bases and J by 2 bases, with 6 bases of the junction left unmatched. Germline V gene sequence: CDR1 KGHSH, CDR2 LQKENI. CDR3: CASSPWTGSGNQPQHF. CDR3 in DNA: TGTGCCAGCTCACCCTGGACAGGGTCTGGCAATCAGCCCCAGCATTTT.

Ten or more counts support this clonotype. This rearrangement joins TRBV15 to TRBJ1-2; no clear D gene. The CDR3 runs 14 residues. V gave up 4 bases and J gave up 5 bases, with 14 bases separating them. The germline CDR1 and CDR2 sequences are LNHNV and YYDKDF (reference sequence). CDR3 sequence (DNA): TGTGCCACCAGCACGAGTCGGACGTCATATGGCTACACCTTC. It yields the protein CATSTSRTSYGYTF.

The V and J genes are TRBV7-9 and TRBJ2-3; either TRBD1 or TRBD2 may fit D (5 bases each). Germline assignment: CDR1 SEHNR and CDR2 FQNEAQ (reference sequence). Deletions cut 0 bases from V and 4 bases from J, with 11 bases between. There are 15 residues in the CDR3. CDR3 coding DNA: TGTGCCAGCAGCTTAGCGGGACCGAACGCAGATACGCAGTATTTT. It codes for CASSLAGPNADTQYF.

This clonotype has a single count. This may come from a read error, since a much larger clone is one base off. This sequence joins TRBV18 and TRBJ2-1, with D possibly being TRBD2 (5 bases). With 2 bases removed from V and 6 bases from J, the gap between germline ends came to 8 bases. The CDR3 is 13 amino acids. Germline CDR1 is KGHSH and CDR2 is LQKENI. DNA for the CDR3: TGTGCCAGCTCACCAAAGGGAGTCAATGAGCAGTTCTTC. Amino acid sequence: CASSPKGVNEQFF.

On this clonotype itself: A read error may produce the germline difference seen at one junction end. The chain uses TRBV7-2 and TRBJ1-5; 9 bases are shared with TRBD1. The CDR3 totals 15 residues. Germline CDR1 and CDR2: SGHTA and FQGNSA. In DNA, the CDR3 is TGTGCCAGCAGCTTGGGGGACAGGGTCGATCAGCCCCAGCGTTTT. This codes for CASSLGDRVDQPQRF.

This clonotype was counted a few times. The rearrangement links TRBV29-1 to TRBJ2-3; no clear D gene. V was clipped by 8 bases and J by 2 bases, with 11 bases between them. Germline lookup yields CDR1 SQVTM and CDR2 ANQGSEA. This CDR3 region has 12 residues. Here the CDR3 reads CSSGEFTDTQYF. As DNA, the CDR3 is TGCAGCTCCGGAGAATTCACAGATACGCAGTATTTT.

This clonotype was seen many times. CDR3 protein: CASSTSDSTDTQYF. The CDR3, as DNA: TGTGCCAGCTCCACTTCAGACAGCACAGATACGCAGTATTTT. This chain joins TRBV6-2 or TRBV6-3 and TRBJ2-3, with D unresolved. Germline loops: CDR1 MNHEY, CDR2 SVGEGT. Deletions cut 8 bases from V and 0 bases from J, with 12 bases between. This CDR3 contains 14 residues.

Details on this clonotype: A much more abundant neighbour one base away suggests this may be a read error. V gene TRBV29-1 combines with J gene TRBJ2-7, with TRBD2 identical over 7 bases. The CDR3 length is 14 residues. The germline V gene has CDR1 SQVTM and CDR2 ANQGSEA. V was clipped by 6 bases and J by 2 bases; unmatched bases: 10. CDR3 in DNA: TGCAGCGTGGGGGGGGACTTGAGCCCCTACGAGCAGTACTTC. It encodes CSVGGDLSPYEQYF.

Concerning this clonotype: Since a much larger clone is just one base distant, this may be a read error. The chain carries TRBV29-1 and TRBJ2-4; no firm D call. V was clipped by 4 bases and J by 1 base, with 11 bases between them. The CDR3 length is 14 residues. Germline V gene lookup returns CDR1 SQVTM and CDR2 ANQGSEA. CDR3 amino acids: CSVGGWHAKNIQYF. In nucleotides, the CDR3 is TGCAGCGTTGGGGGTTGGCACGCCAAAAACATTCAGTACTTC. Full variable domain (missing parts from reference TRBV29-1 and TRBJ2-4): SAVISQKPSRDICQRGTSLTIQCQVDSQVTMMFWYRQQPGQSLTLIATANQGSEATYESGFVIDKFPISRPNLTFSTLTVSNMSPEDSSIYLCSVGGWHAKNIQYFGAGTRLSVL.

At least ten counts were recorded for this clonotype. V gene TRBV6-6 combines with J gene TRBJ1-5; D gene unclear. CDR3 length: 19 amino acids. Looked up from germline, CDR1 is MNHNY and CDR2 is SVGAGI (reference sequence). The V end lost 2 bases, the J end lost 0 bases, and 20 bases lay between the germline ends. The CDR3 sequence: CASSYPDGFGISSNQPQHF. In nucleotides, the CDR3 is TGTGCCAGCAGTTACCCGGACGGATTTGGGATTAGTAGCAATCAGCCCCAGCATTTT.

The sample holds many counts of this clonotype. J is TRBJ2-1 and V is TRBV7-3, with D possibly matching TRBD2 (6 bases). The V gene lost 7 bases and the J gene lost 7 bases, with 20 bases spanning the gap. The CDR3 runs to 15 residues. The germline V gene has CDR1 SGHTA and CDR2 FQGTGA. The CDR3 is CASTPNGRGLNEQFF. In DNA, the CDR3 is TGTGCCAGCACCCCAAACGGGAGAGGGTTGAATGAGCAGTTCTTC.

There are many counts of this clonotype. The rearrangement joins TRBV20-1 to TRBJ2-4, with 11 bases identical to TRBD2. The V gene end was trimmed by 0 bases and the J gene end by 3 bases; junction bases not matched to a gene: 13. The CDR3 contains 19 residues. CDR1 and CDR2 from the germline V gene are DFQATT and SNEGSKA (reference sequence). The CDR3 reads CSARDPGTSGRQVKNIQYF. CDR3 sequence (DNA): TGCAGTGCTAGAGATCCCGGGACTAGCGGACGTCAAGTCAAAAACATTCAGTACTTC.

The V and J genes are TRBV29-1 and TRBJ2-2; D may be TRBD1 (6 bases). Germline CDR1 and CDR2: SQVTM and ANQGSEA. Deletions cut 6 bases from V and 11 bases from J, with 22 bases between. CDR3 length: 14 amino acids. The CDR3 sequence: CSVLGTRQVQELFF. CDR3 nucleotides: TGCAGCGTCCTAGGCACTCGACAGGTGCAAGAGCTGTTTTTT.